These T cell receptor beta chains were read from a single sample in a study of T cell responses to AZD1222 COVID-19 vaccine. Clones were sequenced by immunoSEQ multiplex PCR, and TCRdb holds only the in-frame ones, with some missing. The data hold tens of thousands of clones, with 65% to 85% observed a single time. Here the sequenced sample was peripheral blood, taken on day 0 of AZD1222 vaccination. The receptor set was obtained from an adult in good health. Both conserved end residues are part of each CDR3. D genes are given only for firm matches. Size is stated for part of the rows, as once, few or many counts, or as a class when the clone is expanded.

D	V	J	size	CDR3	DNA
.	TRBV6-2/TRBV6-3	TRBJ2-6	.	CASSPVWGDGANVLTF	TGTGCCAGCAGCCCCGTTTGGGGGGACGGGGCCAACGTCCTGACTTTC
.	TRBV4-2	TRBJ1-2	.	CASSPNSGGPYGYTF	TGTGCCAGCAGCCCGAATTCGGGGGGTCCGTATGGCTACACCTTC
.	TRBV5-4	TRBJ2-2	few	CASSLKTGATGELFF	TGTGCCAGCAGCCTAAAGACCGGGGCCACCGGGGAGCTGTTTTTT
TRBD1	TRBV18	TRBJ1-5	once	CASSPRPPGQGSREPQHF	TGTGCCAGCTCACCACGCCCCCCGGGACAGGGGTCTCGTGAGCCCCAGCATTTT
TRBD1	TRBV19	TRBJ2-3	.	CASSRFGTGGNFLTDTQYF	TGTGCCAGTAGTCGGTTTGGGACAGGGGGTAATTTCCTCACAGATACGCAGTATTTT
.	TRBV18	TRBJ2-2	medium-sized	CASSPPAGEFGELFF	TGTGCCAGCTCACCACCTGCAGGGGAGTTCGGGGAGCTGTTTTTT
.	TRBV7-8	TRBJ2-7	once	CASSQWDGGREQYF	TGTGCCAGCAGCCAATGGGACGGAGGGAGGGAGCAGTACTTC
TRBD1	TRBV7-9	TRBJ2-7	.	CASSQGAEFSSYEQYF	TGTGCCAGCAGCCAGGGGGCAGAGTTTAGCTCCTACGAGCAGTACTTC
TRBD2	TRBV29-1	TRBJ2-1	few	CSVVFAGGYMARNEQFF	TGCAGCGTTGTTTTTGCGGGGGGGTATATGGCAAGAAATGAGCAGTTCTTC
.	TRBV7-9	TRBJ2-4	.	CASTGGGHVLAKNIQYF	TGTGCCAGCACGGGCGGGGGACACGTCTTAGCCAAAAACATTCAGTACTTC
TRBD2	TRBV12-5	TRBJ2-5	.	CASGSIAGGSQETQYF	TGTGCTAGTGGCTCCATAGCGGGGGGGAGCCAAGAGACCCAGTACTTC
TRBD1	TRBV6-5	TRBJ1-1	.	CASSSGQVRGAFF	TGTGCCAGCAGCTCTGGACAGGTTAGGGGAGCTTTCTTT
.	TRBV6-4	TRBJ1-1	.	CASSPGPRNTEAFF	TGTGCCAGCAGTCCGGGACCCCGGAACACTGAAGCTTTCTTT
.	TRBV6-5	TRBJ1-1	.	CASSYGSNTEAFF	TGTGCCAGCAGTTACGGGTCCAACACTGAAGCTTTCTTT
TRBD1	TRBV4-2	TRBJ1-2	.	CASSHRDRGPSYGYTF	TGTGCCAGCAGCCACAGGGACAGGGGGCCTAGCTATGGCTACACCTTC
TRBD1	TRBV15	TRBJ1-5	.	CATSRDGQDNQPQHF	TGTGCCACCAGCAGAGATGGACAGGATAATCAGCCCCAGCATTTT
.	TRBV9	TRBJ1-1	.	CASSVLTVPNTEAFF	TGTGCCAGCAGCGTTCTGACAGTGCCGAACACTGAAGCTTTCTTT
.	TRBV7-8	TRBJ2-3	once	CASSPGTLSTDTQYF	TGTGCCAGCAGCCCCGGGACACTAAGCACAGATACGCAGTATTTT
TRBD2	TRBV12-5	TRBJ2-1	once	CASGPPSGGPLNEQFF	TGTGCTAGTGGTCCCCCCAGCGGGGGGCCTTTGAATGAGCAGTTCTTC
.	TRBV28	TRBJ2-7	.	CASSLSGGPYEQYF	TGTGCCAGCAGTTTGTCAGGGGGGCCCTACGAGCAGTACTTC
.	TRBV6-5	TRBJ2-2	.	CASSYLNTGELFF	TGTGCCAGCAGTTACCTGAACACCGGGGAGCTGTTTTTT
.	TRBV11-2	TRBJ2-7	once	CASSLAGSYKSYEQYF	TGTGCCAGCAGCTTAGCAGGGTCCTATAAATCCTACGAGCAGTACTTC
.	TRBV21-1	TRBJ2-3	.	CARKGTVTDTQYF	TGTGCCAGGAAAGGGACAGTCACAGATACGCAGTATTTT
TRBD1	TRBV29-1	TRBJ1-1	.	CSVEGQGWTEAFF	TGCAGCGTTGAGGGACAGGGTTGGACTGAAGCTTTCTTT
TRBD1	TRBV29-1	TRBJ2-1	once	CSVAGTVLRNEQFF	TGCAGCGTTGCCGGGACAGTCTTACGCAATGAGCAGTTCTTC
.	TRBV18	TRBJ2-5	.	CASSLNWGQETQYF	TGTGCCAGCTCGCTCAATTGGGGCCAAGAGACCCAGTACTTC
.	TRBV5-6	TRBJ2-3	few	CASRAEPRGSTDTQYF	TGTGCCAGCAGGGCGGAGCCTCGTGGAAGCACAGATACGCAGTATTTT
TRBD1	TRBV5-1	TRBJ1-4	.	CASSLVGTGENEKLFF	TGCGCCAGCAGCTTGGTGGGGACAGGGGAGAATGAAAAACTGTTTTTT
.	TRBV6-5	TRBJ1-1	.	CATWGPPRRTEAFF	TGTGCCACATGGGGGCCTCCCCGGCGCACTGAAGCTTTCTTT
.	TRBV3-1/TRBV3-2	TRBJ1-2	once	CASSPQGIYGYTF	TGTGCCAGCAGCCCACAGGGTATTTATGGCTACACCTTC
.	TRBV6-6	TRBJ1-1	.	CASTETREAFF	TGTGCCAGCACCGAGACCCGTGAAGCTTTCTTT
.	TRBV5-1	TRBJ2-2	.	CASSLVRGAGELFF	TGCGCCAGCAGCTTGGTCAGGGGGGCCGGGGAGCTGTTTTTT
.	TRBV19	TRBJ1-5	few	CASRAFVYGGGWPQHF	TGTGCCAGTAGGGCCTTTGTCTACGGGGGAGGCTGGCCCCAGCATTTT
.	TRBV27	TRBJ1-3	.	CASRPAGVSGNTIYF	TGTGCCAGCAGACCGGCCGGGGTCTCTGGAAACACCATATATTTT
.	TRBV5-6	TRBJ1-1	.	CASSQFQGYTEAFF	TGTGCCAGCAGTCAGTTCCAGGGGTACACTGAAGCTTTCTTT
TRBD1	TRBV10-2	TRBJ1-5	.	CATLALQGTGQPQHF	TGCGCCACTCTAGCTCTACAGGGGACGGGTCAGCCCCAGCATTTT